The TCR beta chain under discussion was sequenced for a study of T cells in Graves' hyperthyroidism and ophthalmopathy. RNA transcripts served as the template for amplifying TCR beta CDR3 regions. HTBI primers were the set used in a first-round RT-PCR of the TCR CDR3. TCRdb fed the multiplex PCR reads into MiXCR, producing one record per CDR3 protein. The table includes around 700,000 distinct CDR3 sequences, around 40% detected once. This clonotype was picked up many times. As yet, its antigen is unknown. Overall study findings and caveats: Blood shared most expanded thyroid clonotypes above 0.001.

The CDR3 loop spans 13 amino acids. In germline, CDR1 is MDHEN, CDR2 SYDVKM. Between the trimmed V and J ends, which lost 3 bases and 1 base, there was a span of 7 bases. The genes are TRBV28 and TRBJ2-7; D unresolved. The TCR sequence derives from a woman aged 40 to 50 with Graves' hyperthyroidism. Sequenced sample: blood. The CDR3 DNA sequence: TGTGCCAGCAGTTTGTTCGGGTCCTACGAGCAGTACTTC. This gives the protein CASSLFGSYEQYF.